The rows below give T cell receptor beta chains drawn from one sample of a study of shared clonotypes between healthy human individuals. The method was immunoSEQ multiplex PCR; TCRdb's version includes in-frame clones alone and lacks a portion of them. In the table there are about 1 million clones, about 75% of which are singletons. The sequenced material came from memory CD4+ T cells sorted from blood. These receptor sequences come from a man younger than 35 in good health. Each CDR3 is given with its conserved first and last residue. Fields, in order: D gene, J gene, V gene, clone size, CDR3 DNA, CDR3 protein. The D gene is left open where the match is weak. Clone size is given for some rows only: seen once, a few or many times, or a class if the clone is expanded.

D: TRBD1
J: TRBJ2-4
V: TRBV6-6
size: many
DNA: TGTGCCAGCAGTCAAGGACAGGGGGGAGCCAAAAACATTCAGTACTTC
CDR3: CASSQGQGGAKNIQYF

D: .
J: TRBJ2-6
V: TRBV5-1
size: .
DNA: TGCGCCAGCAGCTTGACAAACTCTGGGGCCAACGTCCTGACTTTC
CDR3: CASSLTNSGANVLTF

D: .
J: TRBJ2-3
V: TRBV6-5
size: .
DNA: TGTGCCAGCAGCCAGGGGGGAGATACGCAGTATTTT
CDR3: CASSQGGDTQYF

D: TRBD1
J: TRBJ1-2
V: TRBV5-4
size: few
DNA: TGTGCCAGCAGCGTCACCGGGACAGGGAATGGCTACACCTTC
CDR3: CASSVTGTGNGYTF

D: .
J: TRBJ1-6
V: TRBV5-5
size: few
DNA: TGTGCCAGCAGCCCGGACCTTTCACCCCTCCACTTT
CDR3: CASSPDLSPLHF

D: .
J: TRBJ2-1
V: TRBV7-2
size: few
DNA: TGTGCCAGCAGCTTAGGACGGCGGAGCTCCTACAATGAGCAGTTCTTC
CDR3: CASSLGRRSSYNEQFF

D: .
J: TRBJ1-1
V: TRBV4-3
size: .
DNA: TGCGCCAGCAGCCAAGGGGGGCCGGGGGGTTGGGAGAACACTGAAGCTTTCTTT
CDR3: CASSQGGPGGWENTEAFF

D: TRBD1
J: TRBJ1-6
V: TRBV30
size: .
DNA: TGTGCCTGGATGGGACAGACTAGCTATAATTCACCCCTCCACTTT
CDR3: CAWMGQTSYNSPLHF

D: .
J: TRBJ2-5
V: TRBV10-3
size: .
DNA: TGTGCCATCAGTGAGTCCAGGAGTGAGACCCAGTACTTC
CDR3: CAISESRSETQYF

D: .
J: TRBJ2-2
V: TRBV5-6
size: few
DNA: TGTGCCAGCAGCCCAAGGACAACGAACACCGGGGAGCTGTTTTTT
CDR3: CASSPRTTNTGELFF

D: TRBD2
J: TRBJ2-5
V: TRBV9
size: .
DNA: TGTGCCAGCAGCGTCGGGACTAGCAGGGAGACCCAGTACTTC
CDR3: CASSVGTSRETQYF

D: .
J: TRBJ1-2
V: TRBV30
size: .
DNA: TGTGCCGGCTCTCGGGGTTCGGACTATGGCTACACCTTC
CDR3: CAGSRGSDYGYTF

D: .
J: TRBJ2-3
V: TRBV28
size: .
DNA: TGTGCCAGCAGTTTAGTTTCTTCCTGGGGGGGCGCAGATACGCAGTATTTT
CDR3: CASSLVSSWGGADTQYF

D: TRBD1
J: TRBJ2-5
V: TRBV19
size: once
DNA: TGTGCCAGTAGTATAATAGAGGGGGCCGGCGAGACCCAGTACTTC
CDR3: CASSIIEGAGETQYF

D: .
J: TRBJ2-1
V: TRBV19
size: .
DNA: TGTGCCAGTAGTATAGGGGTAGTCGCGAGAAACTACAATGAGCAGTTCTTC
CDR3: CASSIGVVARNYNEQFF

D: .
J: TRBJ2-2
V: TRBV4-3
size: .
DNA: TGCGCCAGCAGCCAAGTAGTGGGCCAAGACACCGGGGAGCTGTTTTTT
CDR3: CASSQVVGQDTGELFF

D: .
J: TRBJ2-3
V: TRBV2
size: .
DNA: TGTGCCAGCGTCGGCAGGCTCACAGATACGCAGTATTTT
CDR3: CASVGRLTDTQYF

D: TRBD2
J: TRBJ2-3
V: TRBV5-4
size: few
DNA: TGTGCCAGCAGCTTCAGACTAGCGCCCTATCAGGGAGATACGCAGTATTTT
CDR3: CASSFRLAPYQGDTQYF

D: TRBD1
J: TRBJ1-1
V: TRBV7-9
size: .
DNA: TGTGCCAGCAGACTCGCGGACAGGGCAACCGAAGCTTTCTTT
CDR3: CASRLADRATEAFF

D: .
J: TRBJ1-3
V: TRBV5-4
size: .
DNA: TGTGCCAGCAGCCTGGACAAGAGCTCTGGAAACACCATATATTTT
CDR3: CASSLDKSSGNTIYF

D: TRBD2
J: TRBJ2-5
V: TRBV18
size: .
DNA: TGTGCCAGCTCACCGCAGGCAACTAGCGGGGACCAAGAGACCCAGTACTTC
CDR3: CASSPQATSGDQETQYF

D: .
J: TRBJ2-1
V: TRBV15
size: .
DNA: TGTGCCACCAGCAGAGAAACCAATCCCCCGATCTTC
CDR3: CATSRETNPPIF

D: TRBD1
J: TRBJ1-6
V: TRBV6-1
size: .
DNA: TGTGCCAGCAGTGGGGACAGGGGGGAAAGCTCCTATAATTCACCCCTCCACTTT
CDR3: CASSGDRGESSYNSPLHF

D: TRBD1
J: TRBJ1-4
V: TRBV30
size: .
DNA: TGTGCCTGGAGTGTGCTGGGACTACAGGGGGAGAAACTGTTTTTT
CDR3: CAWSVLGLQGEKLFF

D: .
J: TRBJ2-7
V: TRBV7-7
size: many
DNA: TGTGCTAGCAGCTTAGTGGAGGGCTACGAGCAGTACTTC
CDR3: CASSLVEGYEQYF

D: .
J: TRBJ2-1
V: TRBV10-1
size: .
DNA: TGCGCCAGCAGTGAAGGGGTGAGACAGGAAGACCCTAGGACTACGGATGAGCAGTTCTTC
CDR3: CASSEGVRQEDPRTTDEQFF

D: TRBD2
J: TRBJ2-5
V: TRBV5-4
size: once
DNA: TGTGCCAGCAGCTTGTTCGGGGAGGGGACCCAGTACTTC
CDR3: CASSLFGEGTQYF

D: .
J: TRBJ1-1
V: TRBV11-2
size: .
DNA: TGTGCCAGCAGAAACAGGGTCGAAGCTTTCTTT
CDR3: CASRNRVEAFF

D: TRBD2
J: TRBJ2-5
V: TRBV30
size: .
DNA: TGTGCCTGGACCTTCCGCGGACTAGCGGGTCAAGAGACCCAGTACTTC
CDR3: CAWTFRGLAGQETQYF

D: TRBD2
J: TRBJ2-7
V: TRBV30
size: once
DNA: TGTGCCTGGAATCTAGCGGGCGTTTACGAGCAGTACTTC
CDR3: CAWNLAGVYEQYF

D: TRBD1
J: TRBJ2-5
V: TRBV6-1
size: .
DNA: TGTGCCAGCACCCTACAGGGGGCACAAGAGACCCAGTACTTC
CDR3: CASTLQGAQETQYF

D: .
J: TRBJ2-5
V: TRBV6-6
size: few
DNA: TGTGCCAGCAGTTACGCCCAGAGCAGGGGGGGAGAGACCCAGTACTTC
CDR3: CASSYAQSRGGETQYF

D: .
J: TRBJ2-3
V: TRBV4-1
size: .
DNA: TGCGCCAGCAGACACGGAGGGGGCCTAGTAGCAGATACGCAGTATTTT
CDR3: CASRHGGGLVADTQYF

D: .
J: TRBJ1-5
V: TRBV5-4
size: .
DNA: TGTGCCAGCAGCTTCGCCTCAGGGCAGCCCCAGCATTTT
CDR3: CASSFASGQPQHF

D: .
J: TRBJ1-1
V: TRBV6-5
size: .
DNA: TGTGCCAGCAGACGGACACCTTACACTGAAGCTTTCTTT
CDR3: CASRRTPYTEAFF

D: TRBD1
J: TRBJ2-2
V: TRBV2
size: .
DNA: TGTGCCAGCAGCCCCGGACAGGGGAACACCGGGGAGCTGTTTTTT
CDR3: CASSPGQGNTGELFF

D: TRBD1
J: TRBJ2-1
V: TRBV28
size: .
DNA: TGTGCCAGCAGTCCCCGGGACAGGGAAGCAATGAGGCAGTTCTTC
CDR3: CASSPRDREAMRQFF

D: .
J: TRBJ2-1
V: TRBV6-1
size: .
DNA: TGTGCCAGCAGCGTCAGGGACCGAAACTTCTTC
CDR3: CASSVRDRNFF

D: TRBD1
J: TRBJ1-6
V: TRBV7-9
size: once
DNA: TGTGCCAGCAGCTTTGACAGGGACGGTAATTCACCCCTCCACTTT
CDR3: CASSFDRDGNSPLHF

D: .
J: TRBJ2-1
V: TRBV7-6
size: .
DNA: TGTGCCAGCAGCGCAACTAGTCCTAGCTCCTACAATGAGCAGTTCTTC
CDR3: CASSATSPSSYNEQFF

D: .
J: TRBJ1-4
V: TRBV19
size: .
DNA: TGTGCCAGTAGAGAAGGTCGGCCAACTAATGAAAAACTGTTTTTT
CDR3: CASREGRPTNEKLFF

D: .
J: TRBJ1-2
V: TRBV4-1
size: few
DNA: TGCGCCAGCAGCCAAGACGGGGTTTATGGCTACACCTTC
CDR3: CASSQDGVYGYTF

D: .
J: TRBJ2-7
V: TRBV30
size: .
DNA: TGTGCCTGGAGTGTTGACAGCTCCTACGAGCAGTACTTC
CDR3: CAWSVDSSYEQYF

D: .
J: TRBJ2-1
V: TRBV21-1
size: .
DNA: TGTGCCAGCAGCGGGACCGGGACTAGCGGGATGCATGAGCAGTTCTTC
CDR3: CASSGTGTSGMHEQFF

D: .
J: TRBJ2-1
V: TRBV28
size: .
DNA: TGTGCCATCCTAGCGTCGGGGCAGAGTGAGCAGTTCTTC
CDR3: CAILASGQSEQFF

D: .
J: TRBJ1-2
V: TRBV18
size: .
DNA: TGTGCCAGCTCAGCCTCAGGGAGGGAGAACTATGGCTACACCTTC
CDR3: CASSASGRENYGYTF

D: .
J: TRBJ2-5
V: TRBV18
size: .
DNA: TGTGCCAGCTCAGGGGCCAACGGCGGAGAGACCCAGTACTTC
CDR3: CASSGANGGETQYF

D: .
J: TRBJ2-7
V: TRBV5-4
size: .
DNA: TGTGCCAGCAGCTTCCCAGGACAGCTAAACCTGTCCTTC
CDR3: CASSFPGQLNLSF

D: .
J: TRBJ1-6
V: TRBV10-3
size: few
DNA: TGTGCCATCAGTGAGGACGGAAATTCACCCCTCCACTTT
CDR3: CAISEDGNSPLHF